The 14 T cell receptor beta chains below come from one sample, sequenced in a study of shared clonotypes between healthy human individuals. Naive CD8 cells comprised CD45RO-negative, CCR7-positively selected cells, excluding terminally differentiated effector memory CD45RA+ cells. Using immunoSEQ multiplex PCR, the repertoire was profiled, and TCRdb retains in-frame clones only, with some absent. In the table there are about 2.2 million clones, just over 90% of which are singletons. The sequencing sample was made of naive CD8+ T cells from PBMCs. Receptors originate from a young man in good health. Some clones in this sample may be carry-over from other donors' samples.

The rearrangement links TRBV28 to TRBJ2-3; D is undetermined. The germline V gene has CDR1 MDHEN and CDR2 SYDVKM. The ends were cut back, 7 bases at V and 9 bases at J, with 14 bases in the middle. The CDR3 consists of 12 residues. CDR3: CASTSERGTQYF. The CDR3 coding sequence is TGTGCCAGCACCAGCGAGAGAGGCACGCAGTATTTT. The full variable domain, rest sourced from reference TRBV28 and TRBJ2-3, is DVKVTQSSRYLVKRTGEKVFLECVQDMDHENMFWYRQDPGLGLRLIYFSYDVKMKEKGDIPEGYSVSREKKERFSLILESASTNQTSMYLCASTSERGTQYFGPGTRLTVL.

This rearrangement joins TRBV29-1 to TRBJ2-7; D not resolved. With 4 bases removed from V and 3 bases from J, the gap between germline ends came to 7 bases. Germline CDR1 is SQVTM and CDR2 is ANQGSEA. The CDR3 spans 11 residues. The chain's CDR3 is CSVAWGYEQYF. The DNA of the CDR3 is TGCAGCGTTGCGTGGGGCTACGAGCAGTACTTC.

V gene TRBV15 combines with J gene TRBJ2-2; TRBD2 aligns across 8 bases. V trimming: 1 base; J trimming: 5 bases; junction bases outside the gene matches: 3. This CDR3 region has 15 residues. Per the germline V gene, CDR1 is LNHNV and CDR2 is YYDKDF (reference sequence). CDR3 in amino acids: CATSRAGGLTGELFF. As DNA, the CDR3 is TGTGCCACCAGCAGAGCGGGGGGGCTAACCGGGGAGCTGTTTTTT.

This clone was detected only once. The V call is TRBV7-9, the J call TRBJ2-3; 13 bases line up with TRBD2. The CDR3 has 18 residues. The germline V gene encodes CDR1 SEHNR and CDR2 FQNEAQ (reference sequence). The V segment lost 5 bases and the J segment 3 bases; nucleotides outside the gene matches: 11. This CDR3 reads CASSLPRTLAGGTDTQYF. In nucleotides, the CDR3 is TGTGCCAGCAGCCTCCCCCGCACACTAGCGGGAGGGACAGATACGCAGTATTTT.

The chain couples TRBV2 to TRBJ1-2; tentatively, D is TRBD1 (6 bases). The CDR3 extends over 14 amino acids. Germline values: CDR1 SNHLY, CDR2 FYNNEI. With 8 bases removed from V and 8 bases from J, the gap between germline ends came to 21 bases. The CDR3 region is CASGESRTANGYTF. CDR3 in DNA: TGTGCCAGCGGAGAAAGCCGGACAGCTAACGGCTACACCTTC.

The chain has TRBV4-3 and TRBJ2-7, with D possibly matching TRBD1 (6 bases). CDR3 length: 16 amino acids. V was cut by 3 bases and J by 0 bases, with 15 bases left in between. The germline gives CDR1 LGHNA, CDR2 YSLEER. Here the CDR3 reads CASSQDRRTLSYEQYF. The DNA of the CDR3 is TGCGCCAGCAGCCAGGACAGAAGGACCCTCTCCTACGAGCAGTACTTC.

J is TRBJ2-7 and V is TRBV5-8; D possibly corresponds to TRBD1 (6 bases). Germline CDR1 and CDR2: SGHTS and YDEGEE. Deletions cut 2 bases from V and 3 bases from J, with 9 bases between. This CDR3 contains 13 residues. The DNA for the CDR3 is TGTGCCAGCAGCTTTACAGGGATCTACGAGCAGTACTTC. This sequence encodes CASSFTGIYEQYF.

This clone was detected once. V usage is TRBV27 and J usage is TRBJ2-7; D possibly corresponds to TRBD1 (6 bases). The V end lost 5 bases, the J end lost 2 bases, and 13 bases lay between the germline ends. CDR3 length equals 14 residues. Germline lookup yields CDR1 MNHEY and CDR2 SMNVEV (reference sequence). The CDR3 loop reads CASSNWTATYEQYF. CDR3 coding DNA: TGTGCCAGCAGTAACTGGACAGCTACCTACGAGCAGTACTTC.

The chain joins TRBV28 to TRBJ1-4; maybe TRBD1 (5 bases). Trimming cost V 3 bases and J 3 bases, with 17 bases left between them. Germline V gene lookup returns CDR1 MDHEN and CDR2 SYDVKM. This CDR3 spans 17 amino acids. The CDR3 sequence: CASSFQGSSGPNEKLFF. Here the CDR3 DNA reads TGTGCCAGCAGTTTTCAGGGCTCATCCGGGCCTAATGAAAAACTGTTTTTT.

There are a few counts of this clone. The chain has TRBV2 and TRBJ1-4; no clear D gene. Per the germline V gene, CDR1 is SNHLY and CDR2 is FYNNEI. The CDR3 totals 14 residues. Trimming left V 6 bases short and J 8 bases short, with 16 bases between. CDR3 loop: CASRPRSEGEKLFF. CDR3 DNA sequence: TGTGCCAGCAGGCCCCGCAGCGAGGGAGAAAAACTGTTTTTT. Combining the CDR3 with reference TRBV2 and TRBJ1-4 gives the whole variable domain EPEVTQTPSHQVTQMGQEVILRCVPISNHLYFYWYRQILGQKVEFLVSFYNNEISEKSEIFDDQFSVERPDGSNFTLKIRSTKLEDSAMYFCASRPRSEGEKLFFGSGTQLSVL.

This clone was recorded once. J is TRBJ1-1 and V is TRBV5-1, with D unclear. The CDR3 contains 13 residues. Trimming removed 0 bases at V and 7 bases at J, with 10 bases between. Germline V gives CDR1 SGHRS, CDR2 YFSETQ. The CDR3 DNA follows: TGCGCCAGCAGCTTGGACTTCGGGGTTGAAGCTTTCTTT. Translating gives CASSLDFGVEAFF.

The rearrangement uses TRBV28 and TRBJ2-1; tentatively, D is TRBD1 (5 bases). The germline V and J ends were trimmed by 1 base and 2 bases, with 6 bases remaining between them. The CDR3 covers 14 residues. Germline lookup yields CDR1 MDHEN and CDR2 SYDVKM. The CDR3: CASSLYRTYNEQFF. The CDR3 nucleotides read TGTGCCAGCAGTTTATACAGGACCTACAATGAGCAGTTCTTC. Drawing the rest from reference TRBV28 and TRBJ2-1, the complete variable domain is DVKVTQSSRYLVKRTGEKVFLECVQDMDHENMFWYRQDPGLGLRLIYFSYDVKMKEKGDIPEGYSVSREKKERFSLILESASTNQTSMYLCASSLYRTYNEQFFGPGTRLTVL.

This clone was detected a few times. The genes are TRBV5-4 and TRBJ2-1, with TRBD2 identical over 8 bases. The CDR3 length is 15 residues. Per germline, CDR1 SGHNT and CDR2 YYREEE (reference sequence). The V and J ends lost 2 bases and 5 bases, in that order; junction bases with no gene match: 6. The CDR3 DNA reads TGTGCCAGCAGCTTTTTGCGGGAGGTCAACAATGAGCAGTTCTTC. Translated: CASSFLREVNNEQFF.

V and J are TRBV6-1 and TRBJ2-7, with D unresolved. The V end lost 2 bases, the J end lost 1 base, and 15 bases lay between the germline ends. This CDR3 has 16 residues. Germline-derived CDR1 and CDR2 are MNHNS and SASEGT. The CDR3 is CASSEFFHRPSYEQYF. The DNA of the CDR3 is TGTGCCAGCAGTGAATTTTTTCATCGCCCATCCTACGAGCAGTACTTC.